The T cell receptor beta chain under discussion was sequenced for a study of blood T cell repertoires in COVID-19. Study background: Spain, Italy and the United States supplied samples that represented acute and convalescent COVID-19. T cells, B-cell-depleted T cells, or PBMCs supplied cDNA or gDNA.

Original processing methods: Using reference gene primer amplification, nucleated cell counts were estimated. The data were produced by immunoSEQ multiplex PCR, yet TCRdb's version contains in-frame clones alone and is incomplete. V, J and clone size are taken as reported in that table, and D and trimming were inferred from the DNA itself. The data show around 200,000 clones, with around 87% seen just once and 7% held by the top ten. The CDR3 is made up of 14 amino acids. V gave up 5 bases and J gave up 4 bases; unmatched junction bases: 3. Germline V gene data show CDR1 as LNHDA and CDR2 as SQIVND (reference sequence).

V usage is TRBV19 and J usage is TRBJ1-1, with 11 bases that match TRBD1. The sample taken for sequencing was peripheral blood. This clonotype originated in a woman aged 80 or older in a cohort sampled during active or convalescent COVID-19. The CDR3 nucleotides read TGTGCCAGTAGTTCCGGGACAGGGGGCACTGAAGCTTTCTTT. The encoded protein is CASSSGTGGTEAFF.